The table lists the clone carrying this T cell receptor (beta chain) with a few counts. These data belong to a study of CD8+ T cells in alopecia areata. The ends lost 5 bases at V and 8 bases at J; junction bases unmatched: 5. Germline assignment: CDR1 MNHNY and CDR2 SVGAGI (reference sequence). The CDR3 sequence is 14 residues long. Treatment specified: oral pan-JAK inhibitor, 5-10 mg twice daily. RNA extraction and reverse transcription yielded cDNA as sequencing template. Sequencing used immunoSEQ multiplex PCR; TCRdb keeps in-frame clones, though not all of them. Of approximately 180,000 clones in the sample, about 54% were seen once.

The sequences come from CD4+ T cells sorted from blood, collected at approximately week 60, from a patient treated with tofacitinib. The chain uses TRBV6-6 and TRBJ1-6; 8 bases line up with TRBD1. The receptor was isolated from a human donor with alopecia areata. The CDR3 bases are TGTGCCAGCAGTACGACAGGGGTCGATTCACCCCTCCACTTT. It translates to CASSTTGVDSPLHF.